Listed here are 26 T cell receptor beta chains from one sample, sequenced in a study of blood T cell repertoires in COVID-19. Method: immunoSEQ multiplex PCR; TCRdb's copy keeps in-frame clones and lacks some. The table shows approximately 160,000 clones, with roughly 83% occurring only once. The material sequenced was peripheral blood. Every receptor here comes from a woman aged 55-70 years with acute or convalescent COVID-19.

The rearrangement joins TRBV9 to TRBJ1-4; possible D gene TRBD1, 5 bases. The germline V gene encodes CDR1 SGDLS and CDR2 YYNGEE. V shed 0 bases and J shed 6 bases, with 12 bases lying between them. The CDR3 has 15 amino acids. The CDR3 DNA sequence: TGTGCCAGCAGCGTAGGGCCAGGGTCATATGAAAAACTGTTTTTT. It translates to CASSVGPGSYEKLFF.

J is TRBJ1-3 and V is TRBV9, with D possibly matching TRBD1 (5 bases). V lost 2 bases to trimming and J lost 0 bases, with 15 bases between them. There are 17 residues in the CDR3. The V gene's germline CDR1 is SGDLS and CDR2 YYNGEE. Written as DNA, the CDR3 is TGTGCCAGCAGCGTCACAGGTGGAAAGATCTCTGGAAACACCATATATTTT. Translation: CASSVTGGKISGNTIYF.

The chain links TRBV19 to TRBJ2-6, with D perhaps TRBD2 (6 bases). The CDR3 runs 19 residues. CDR1 is LNHDA and CDR2 is SQIVND in the germline V gene (reference sequence). Trimming removed 2 bases at V and 0 bases at J, with 17 bases between. This CDR3 is CASSISPAGWGSGANVLTF. In DNA form, the CDR3 reads TGTGCCAGTAGTATATCCCCGGCGGGATGGGGCTCTGGGGCCAACGTCCTGACTTTC.

The chain couples TRBV5-1 to TRBJ2-5, with D possibly TRBD2 on 6 matching bases. CDR1 and CDR2 (germline): SGHRS, YFSETQ. Trimming stripped 3 bases from V and 4 bases from J, with 10 bases between. CDR3 length equals 13 residues. This CDR3 reads CASSSDGGETQYF. The CDR3 DNA reads as TGCGCCAGCAGCTCTGACGGGGGAGAGACCCAGTACTTC.

The chain has TRBV5-1 and TRBJ1-2, with TRBD1 matching over 10 bases. V shed 4 bases and J 2 bases; nucleotides not matched to a gene: 5. Germline CDR1 SGHRS, CDR2 YFSETQ. This CDR3 is built from 15 residues. CDR3 residues: CASSPDRGINYGYTF. CDR3 DNA sequence: TGCGCCAGCAGCCCGGACAGGGGGATAAACTATGGCTACACCTTC.

The CDR3 DNA is TGTGCCAGCAGCGCCGTGTTCAGTACCGGGGAGCTGTTTTTT. Amino acids: CASSAVFSTGELFF. V gene TRBV9 combines with J gene TRBJ2-2; D is undetermined. The CDR3 runs 14 residues. Germline CDR1 and CDR2: SGDLS and YYNGEE. Trimming took 3 bases from V and 5 from J, leaving 11 bases between them.

This clone has just one count. This sequence joins TRBV5-1 and TRBJ1-2, with 8 bases lining up with TRBD1. The V gene's germline CDR1 is SGHRS and CDR2 YFSETQ. The trim removed 5 bases at V and 1 base at J, leaving 10 bases unmatched. This CDR3 comprises 16 residues. DNA of the CDR3: TGCGCCAGCAGGGGTGACAGGGGTGATCGTAACTATGGCTACACCTTC. Translating gives CASRGDRGDRNYGYTF.

This rearrangement joins TRBV5-1 to TRBJ1-4, with 8 positions matching TRBD1. V was clipped by 5 bases and J by 4 bases; unmatched bases: 10. The CDR3 extends over 16 amino acids. Germline lookup yields CDR1 SGHRS and CDR2 YFSETQ. CDR3: CASRRTGLEINEKLFF. The DNA for the CDR3 is TGCGCCAGCAGACGGACAGGGCTAGAGATTAATGAAAAACTGTTTTTT. Drawing the rest from reference TRBV5-1 and TRBJ1-4, the complete variable domain is KAGVTQTPRYLIKTRGQQVTLSCSPISGHRSVSWYQQTPGQGLQFLFEYFSETQRNKGNFPGRFSGRQFSNSRSEMNVSTLELGDSALYLCASRRTGLEINEKLFFGSGTQLSVL.

The rearrangement joins TRBV6-5 to TRBJ1-2, with TRBD1 identical over 8 bases. Trimming cost V 4 bases and J 8 bases; bases outside gene matches: 6. The CDR3 is made up of 13 amino acids. Germline V gene sequence: CDR1 MNHEY, CDR2 SVGAGI. The CDR3: CASSFRQGQGYTF. The CDR3 bases are TGTGCCAGCAGTTTCCGACAGGGGCAAGGCTACACCTTC.

V is TRBV6-1 and J is TRBJ2-2; 8 bases fit TRBD1. Germline V lookup: CDR1 MNHNS, CDR2 SASEGT. This CDR3 comprises 15 residues. V lost 6 bases, J lost 6 bases, and 9 bases stayed unmatched. CDR3 sequence: CASRAGQGGPGELFF. CDR3 in DNA: TGTGCCAGCAGGGCCGGACAGGGCGGCCCCGGGGAGCTGTTTTTT.

The J gene is TRBJ1-2, the V gene TRBV18, with D maybe TRBD1 (5 bases). V was pared by 3 bases and J by 4 bases, with 15 bases between. CDR3 size: 15 residues. Looked up from germline, CDR1 is KGHSH and CDR2 is LQKENI. This chain's CDR3 is CASSPLDMGLYGYTF. DNA for the CDR3: TGTGCCAGCTCACCGTTAGACATGGGGCTCTATGGCTACACCTTC.

The gene calls are TRBV15 and TRBJ1-3; no clear D. CDR1 is LNHNV and CDR2 is YYDKDF in the germline V gene (reference sequence). The CDR3 runs to 14 residues. The germline V and J ends were trimmed by 7 bases and 0 bases, with 10 bases remaining between them. CDR3 in DNA: TGTGCCACCAACCCCGGGGACTCTGGAAACACCATATATTTT. It codes for CATNPGDSGNTIYF.

The V and J genes are TRBV5-4 and TRBJ2-4; D gene uncertain. The CDR3 extends over 14 amino acids. V lost 1 base, J lost 6 bases, and 11 bases lay in between. The germline V gene encodes CDR1 SGHNT and CDR2 YYREEE (reference sequence). The CDR3, as DNA: TGTGCCAGCAGCTTGTCTCATCCGGGAAACATTCAGTACTTC. Translated: CASSLSHPGNIQYF.

The chain joins TRBV24-1 to TRBJ2-2, with D possibly being TRBD2 (5 bases). V was cut by 4 bases and J by 5 bases, with 13 bases left in between. Germline CDR1 KGHDR, CDR2 SFDVKD. The CDR3 has 15 residues. The CDR3 sequence: CATSDPTRNTGELFF. CDR3 sequence (DNA): TGTGCCACCAGTGACCCTACTAGAAATACCGGGGAGCTGTTTTTT.

The sample holds one count of this clone. The rearrangement links TRBV5-1 to TRBJ2-1, with 10 bases identical to TRBD2. The V and J ends lost 4 bases and 0 bases, in that order; junction bases with no gene match: 7. The CDR3 covers 17 residues. Germline lookup yields CDR1 SGHRS and CDR2 YFSETQ. Here the CDR3 reads CASSRGGTSVSYNEQFF. Written as DNA, the CDR3 is TGCGCCAGCAGCCGCGGGGGGACTAGCGTCTCCTACAATGAGCAGTTCTTC. The whole variable domain, remainder taken from reference TRBV5-1 and TRBJ2-1, is KAGVTQTPRYLIKTRGQQVTLSCSPISGHRSVSWYQQTPGQGLQFLFEYFSETQRNKGNFPGRFSGRQFSNSRSEMNVSTLELGDSALYLCASSRGGTSVSYNEQFFGPGTRLTVL.

V gene TRBV4-3 combines with J gene TRBJ2-5; 7 bases fit TRBD2. From germline, CDR1 is LGHNA and CDR2 YSLEER. J lost 5 bases, V lost 6 bases, and 15 bases had no gene match. The CDR3 sequence is 16 residues long. The CDR3 sequence is CASSLLFSGDTETQYF. Here the CDR3 DNA reads TGCGCCAGCAGTCTTCTTTTCAGCGGGGATACGGAGACCCAGTACTTC.

The chain links TRBV15 to TRBJ1-2, with no clear D. The CDR3 has 12 amino acids. Germline V gene lookup returns CDR1 LNHNV and CDR2 YYDKDF (reference sequence). The ends were cut back, 5 bases at V and 5 bases at J, with 9 bases in the middle. The CDR3 here is CATSLGGYGYTF. The CDR3 nucleotides read TGTGCCACCAGCCTAGGTGGGTATGGCTACACCTTC. The whole variable domain, remainder taken from reference TRBV15 and TRBJ1-2, is DAMVIQNPRYQVTQFGKPVTLSCSQTLNHNVMYWYQQKSSQAPKLLFHYYDKDFNNEADTPDNFQSRRPNTSFCFLDIRSPGLGDTAMYLCATSLGGYGYTFGSGTRLTVV.

This chain connects TRBV4-3 to TRBJ1-1; a weak D match, TRBD1 (6 bases). Germline V gene lookup returns CDR1 LGHNA and CDR2 YSLEER. V was trimmed by 0 bases and J by 2 bases, leaving 10 bases between them. The CDR3 extends over 15 amino acids. This CDR3 is CASSQETGLNTEAFF. The CDR3 DNA reads TGCGCCAGCAGCCAAGAAACAGGGTTAAACACTGAAGCTTTCTTT.

The rearrangement uses TRBV14 and TRBJ2-1, with TRBD2 identical over 10 bases. Trimming removed 2 bases from V and 4 bases from J; junction bases left unmatched: 2. Germline CDR1 reads SGHDN; CDR2 reads FVKESK. The CDR3 contains 15 residues. Here the CDR3 DNA reads TGTGCCAGCAGCCAACCTAGCGGGGGATACAATGAGCAGTTCTTC. This codes for CASSQPSGGYNEQFF.

This chain uses TRBV3-1 (or the pseudogene TRBV3-2) with TRBJ1-1; D possibly corresponds to TRBD1 (6 bases). Germline V gene lookup returns CDR1 LGHDT and CDR2 YNNKEL (reference sequence). The CDR3 has 15 amino acids. V was cut by 8 bases and J by 1 base, with 17 bases left in between. CDR3 DNA: TGTGCCAGCGCCCCGTCGCAACAGGGGAACACTGAAGCTTTCTTT. Residues: CASAPSQQGNTEAFF.

J is TRBJ2-6 and V is TRBV28; 7 bases fit TRBD1. This CDR3 spans 17 amino acids. J lost 0 bases, V lost 6 bases, and 8 bases had no gene match. CDR1 MDHEN and CDR2 SYDVKM come from the germline V gene. CDR3 in amino acids: CASRGDSLSSGANVLTF. CDR3 in DNA: TGTGCCAGCAGAGGGGACAGTTTAAGCTCTGGGGCCAACGTCCTGACTTTC.

This clone was found a few times. The chain links TRBV2 to TRBJ1-5; D is possibly TRBD1 (5 bases). This CDR3 contains 16 residues. V was pared by 2 bases and J by 3 bases, with 14 bases between. Per the germline V gene, CDR1 is SNHLY and CDR2 is FYNNEI. CDR3: CASSERAGSFNQPQHF. In DNA form, the CDR3 reads TGTGCCAGCAGTGAACGGGCAGGGTCATTCAATCAGCCCCAGCATTTT.

V and J are TRBV12-3 or TRBV12-4 and TRBJ2-3; D is unresolved. Trimming took 6 bases from V and 6 from J, leaving 7 bases between them. CDR3 length: 11 amino acids. CDR3 DNA: TGTGCCAGCAGGTTGAGGGATACGCAGTATTTT. Translation: CASRLRDTQYF.

This rearrangement joins TRBV4-3 to TRBJ1-1; 8 bases are a match to TRBD1. The CDR3 has 14 residues. V shed 1 base and J 10 bases; nucleotides not matched to a gene: 8. The V gene's germline CDR1 is LGHNA and CDR2 YSLEER. The CDR3 coding sequence is TGCGCCAGCAGCCAAGCTACCGGGACAGGTGGAGCTTTCTTT. Translating gives CASSQATGTGGAFF.

This chain joins TRBV7-2 and TRBJ1-6; D unclear. The V end was cut by 5 bases, the J end by 13 bases, with 18 bases between. The germline CDR1 and CDR2 sequences are SGHTA and FQGNSA. The CDR3 runs to 14 residues. In nucleotides, the CDR3 is TGTGCCAGCAGCCGTAGTTCACAGTGGGCGCCCCTCCACTTT. It is translated as CASSRSSQWAPLHF.

The chain combines TRBV6-5 with TRBJ2-2; 7 bases are shared with TRBD1. The CDR3 runs to 14 residues. Unmatched junction bases numbered 3, after V lost 7 bases and J lost 1 base. Germline-derived CDR1 and CDR2 are MNHEY and SVGAGI. DNA for the CDR3: TGTGCCAGCATCAGGACAGGGAACACCGGGGAGCTGTTTTTT. Its protein is CASIRTGNTGELFF.